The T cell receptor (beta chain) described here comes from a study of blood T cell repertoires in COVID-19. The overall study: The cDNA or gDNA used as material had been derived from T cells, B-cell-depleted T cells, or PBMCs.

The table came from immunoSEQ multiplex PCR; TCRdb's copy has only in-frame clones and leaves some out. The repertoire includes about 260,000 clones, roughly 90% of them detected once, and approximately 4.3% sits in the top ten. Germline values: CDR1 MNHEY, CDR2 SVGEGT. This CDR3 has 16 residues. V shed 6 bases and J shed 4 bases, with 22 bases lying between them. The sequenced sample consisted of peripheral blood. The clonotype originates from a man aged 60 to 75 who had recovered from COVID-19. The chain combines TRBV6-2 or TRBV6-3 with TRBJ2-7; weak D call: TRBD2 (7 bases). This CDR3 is CASSPGGGAPLYEQYF. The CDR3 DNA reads TGTGCCAGCAGCCCCGGAGGGGGGGCCCCGTTGTACGAGCAGTACTTC.